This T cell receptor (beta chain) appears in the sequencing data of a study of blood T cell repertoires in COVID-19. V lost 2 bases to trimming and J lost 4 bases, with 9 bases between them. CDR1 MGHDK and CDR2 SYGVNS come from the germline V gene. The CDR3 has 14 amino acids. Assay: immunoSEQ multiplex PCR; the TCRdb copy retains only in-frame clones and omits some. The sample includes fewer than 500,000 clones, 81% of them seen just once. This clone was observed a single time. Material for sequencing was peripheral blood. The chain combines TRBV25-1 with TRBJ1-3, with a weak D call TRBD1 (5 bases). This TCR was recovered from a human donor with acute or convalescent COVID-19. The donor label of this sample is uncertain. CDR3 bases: TGTGCCAGCAGTGAACGGAGGGGAGGAAACACCATATATTTT. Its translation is CASSERRGGNTIYF. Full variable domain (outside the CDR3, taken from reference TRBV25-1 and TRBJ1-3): EADIYQTPRYLVIGTGKKITLECSQTMGHDKMYWYQQDPGMELHLIHYSYGVNSTEKGDLSSESTVSRIRTEHFPLTLESARPSHTSQYLCASSERRGGNTIYFGEGSWLTVV.